This T cell receptor (beta chain) is from a study of STAT5B mutations in CD4+ large granular lymphocyte leukemia. Source study methods: The detection floor for productive clonotype frequency was 2.59 x 10-5. This table comes from immunoSEQ multiplex PCR, and its TCRdb copy is limited to in-frame clones, with some not included. Clonal size and the V and J genes are those of that table, whereas D and trimming came from the DNA. The table has about 50,000 clones, about 80% seen once. Germline loops: CDR1 SGHVS, CDR2 FNYEAQ. Trimming shortened V by 6 bases and J by 0 bases, and 12 bases separated the two germline ends. The CDR3 consists of 14 residues. This clone has a single count. Its antigen is as yet unknown. Study-wide points: Without HLA matching, higher CD4+ than CD8+ T-LGLL clonality could reflect small sample size.

This receptor was obtained from a human donor in good health. The gene calls are TRBV7-6 and TRBJ2-7, with D tentatively TRBD1 (5 bases). Sequencing used CD4+ T cells from blood buffy coats. The CDR3: CASSSYRSSYEQYF. The CDR3 nucleotides are TGTGCCAGCAGTTCATACAGGAGCTCCTACGAGCAGTACTTC.